This T cell receptor (beta chain) was documented in a study of blood T cells in healthy people across ages. The second PCR ran roughly 6 to 11 cycles with a sample-barcoded 5' primer and J-beta primers. Every sample returned 2.5 million or more CDR3-containing paired-end reads. TCRdb passed the 5' RACE reads through MiXCR, listing each CDR3 protein once. This table holds around 850,000 distinct CDR3 sequences, under 40% found once. Isolation yielded PBMCs, at least 6.5 million per sample, in every case. Extraction of total RNA produced a minimum of 6 micrograms from each sample. The sequence derives from a man aged 18 to 29 in good health. The specimen sequenced was blood.

The CDR3 sequence is CASSYDSPGANVLTF. The CDR3 region has the DNA TGTGCCAGCAGTTACGACAGCCCTGGGGCCAACGTCCTGACTTTC. The chain has TRBV6-7 and TRBJ2-6; D might be TRBD1 (5 bases). TRBV6-7 is designated an ORF whose function remains uncertain. This CDR3 spans 15 amino acids. Trimming shortened V by 2 bases and J by 2 bases, and 7 bases separated the two germline ends.